Listed here are 16 T cell receptor beta chains from one sample, sequenced in a study of T cells after yellow fever vaccination (dated by TCRdb to the late 2010s). According to the study, the label for this sample's treatment or condition signals: live attenuated yellow fever vaccine strain. Preparation of the library involved 5' RACE. The sequencer listed for this sample is Illumina HiSeq 2500. TCRdb handled the public reads itself, with Q25 trimming in fastp and clone calling in MiXCR, and kept productive beta chains. Rows are combined by CDR3 protein, so each entry shows the most common genes and DNA. Across this sample there are over 120,000 distinct CDR3 sequences, with about 6.9% seen only once. Under 0.8% of the sample is in the top ten clones. The starting material was CD4+ T cells sorted from PBMCs, obtained 10 days after the yellow fever booster vaccination. The receptors stem from a man aged 25-45 years who received the YFV17D yellow fever vaccine.

This clonotype was seen many times. The chain is built from TRBV9 and TRBJ2-3, with 10 bases aligning to TRBD2. The CDR3 spans 20 residues. Germline V gives CDR1 SGDLS, CDR2 YYNGEE. The trim removed 0 bases at V and 3 bases at J, leaving 16 bases unmatched. CDR3 in DNA: TGTGCCAGCAGCGTAGGATTGAAAAGCGGGAGGGCCTGGCGGACAGATACGCAGTATTTT. Its translation is CASSVGLKSGRAWRTDTQYF.

This clonotype was counted many times. The V gene is TRBV20-1, the J gene TRBJ2-1; the match to TRBD2 covers 7 bases. J lost 7 bases, V lost 6 bases, and 15 bases had no gene match. The CDR3 is 15 residues long. CDR1 and CDR2 from the germline V gene are DFQATT and SNEGSKA (reference sequence). CDR3 in DNA: TGCAGTGCCAACCAGCCGGGAGGCCCTTTGAATGAGCAGTTCTTC. It codes for CSANQPGGPLNEQFF.

Ten or more counts support this clonotype. The chain carries TRBV4-3 and TRBJ2-7; 7 nucleotides match TRBD2. CDR1 and CDR2 (germline): LGHNA, YSLEER. After removal of 2 bases from V and 7 bases from J, the junction contained 14 bases not matched to a gene. CDR3 size: 16 residues. The CDR3 reads CASSQSAVGGSREQYF. The CDR3 nucleotides are TGCGCCAGCAGCCAATCCGCTGTTGGCGGGAGTAGAGAGCAGTACTTC.

This clonotype was recorded at least ten times. The chain uses TRBV5-1 and TRBJ2-3; 8 nucleotides agree with TRBD2. From germline, CDR1 is SGHRS and CDR2 YFSETQ. J was trimmed by 3 bases and V by 6 bases; bases with no gene match: 9. CDR3 size: 15 residues. This chain's CDR3 is CASIDAGRGTDTQYF. The CDR3 nucleotides are TGCGCCAGCATCGATGCCGGGAGGGGTACAGATACGCAGTATTTT.

At least ten counts were recorded for this clonotype. The chain is built from TRBV5-1 and TRBJ1-1; perhaps TRBD1 as D (6 bases). The CDR3 is 15 amino acids. Trimming removed 4 bases at V and 3 bases at J, with 16 bases between. Germline V lookup: CDR1 SGHRS, CDR2 YFSETQ. The CDR3 DNA is TGCGCCAGCAGCCCCCAAGGACAGCCAGACACTGAAGCTTTCTTT. Its translation is CASSPQGQPDTEAFF.

This clonotype was detected ten times or more. The chain links TRBV20-1 to TRBJ2-1; D is possibly TRBD1 (5 bases). This CDR3 has 14 residues. V was shortened by 1 base and J by 7 bases, with 14 bases between the two germline ends. The germline CDR1 and CDR2 sequences are DFQATT and SNEGSKA (reference sequence). CDR3 region: CSARAGGAVNEQFF. In nucleotides, the CDR3 is TGCAGTGCTAGAGCCGGTGGGGCAGTAAATGAGCAGTTCTTC.

This clonotype was detected many times. This chain connects TRBV7-3 to TRBJ2-1; D perhaps matches TRBD2 (6 bases). The germline CDR1 and CDR2 sequences are SGHTA and FQGTGA. V was cut by 1 base and J by 3 bases, with 10 bases left in between. The length of the CDR3 is 15 residues. CDR3 loop: CASSLNPGDYNEQFF. The CDR3 nucleotides are TGTGCCAGCAGCTTAAACCCGGGAGACTACAATGAGCAGTTCTTC. Complete variable domain (other parts from reference TRBV7-3 and TRBJ2-1): GAGVSQTPSNKVTEKGKYVELRCDPISGHTALYWYRQSLGQGPEFLIYFQGTGAADDSGLPNDRFFAVRPEGSVSTLKIQRTERGDSAVYLCASSLNPGDYNEQFFGPGTRLTVL.

The sample holds many counts of this clonotype. V and J are TRBV4-3 and TRBJ2-5; 12 bases are shared with TRBD2. The trim removed 2 bases at V and 0 bases at J, leaving 10 bases unmatched. CDR1 and CDR2 from the germline V gene are LGHNA and YSLEER. The CDR3 has 19 amino acids. The CDR3, as DNA: TGCGCCAGCAGCCAAAAACGGGGGACTAGCGGGCTGTACCAAGAGACCCAGTACTTC. It codes for CASSQKRGTSGLYQETQYF.

This clonotype showed up many times. Here the CDR3 reads CASSKTRGRVGTEAFF. The CDR3 coding sequence is TGTGCCAGCAGCAAAACCAGGGGGCGGGTCGGCACTGAAGCTTTCTTT. The chain is built from TRBV12-3 or TRBV12-4 and TRBJ1-1, with 8 bases fitting TRBD1. This CDR3 contains 16 residues. The ends lost 6 bases at V and 4 bases at J; junction bases unmatched: 13.

This clonotype was counted a few times. V and J are TRBV5-1 and TRBJ1-3, with D unresolved. Germline V gives CDR1 SGHRS, CDR2 YFSETQ. V was clipped by 1 base and J by 0 bases, with 8 bases between them. There are 15 residues in the CDR3. CDR3 loop: CASSLYSASGNTIYF. CDR3 DNA: TGCGCCAGCAGCTTGTATTCTGCCTCTGGAAACACCATATATTTT.

This clonotype was counted many times. The chain recombines TRBV2 with TRBJ2-5; no reliable D call. The CDR3 is 13 residues long. Trimming pared 7 bases from V and 4 bases from J, leaving 13 bases between. In germline, CDR1 is SNHLY, CDR2 FYNNEI. The CDR3 loop is CASNALSRETQYF. CDR3 bases: TGTGCCAGCAATGCACTTTCCCGAGAGACCCAGTACTTC.

Many counts were recorded for this clonotype. The chain couples TRBV24-1 to TRBJ2-5; D may be TRBD1 (6 bases). This CDR3 is built from 15 residues. The germline gives CDR1 KGHDR, CDR2 SFDVKD. V was trimmed by 5 bases and J by 4 bases, leaving 16 bases between them. In DNA, the CDR3 is TGTGCCACCAGTGCACTGGGGGCCCCTGGAGAGACCCAGTACTTC. It is translated as CATSALGAPGETQYF.

This clonotype has ten or more counts. The J gene is TRBJ1-4, the V gene TRBV11-2; 11 bases align to TRBD1. The CDR3 spans 15 residues. Per the germline V gene, CDR1 is SGHAT and CDR2 is FQNNGV. V lost 5 bases, J lost 7 bases, and 6 bases stayed unmatched. CDR3 region: CASSRGTGGAEKLFF. The CDR3 DNA follows: TGTGCCAGCAGCCGTGGGACAGGGGGTGCTGAAAAACTGTTTTTT.

This clonotype has a count of ten or more. The chain couples TRBV12-3 or TRBV12-4 to TRBJ1-3, with TRBD1 as a possible D gene (5 bases). The V and J ends lost 4 bases and 4 bases respectively, with 11 bases between them. CDR3 length: 14 residues. CDR3 bases: TGTGCCAGCAGTTCCCCAGGGAGCGGAAACACCATATATTTT. The encoded protein is CASSSPGSGNTIYF.

This clonotype was counted many times. The chain combines TRBV2 with TRBJ2-2; D uncertain. The CDR3 has 13 amino acids. Germline CDR1 SNHLY, CDR2 FYNNEI. The germline V and J ends were trimmed by 3 bases and 6 bases, with 8 bases remaining between them. The CDR3 nucleotides are TGTGCCAGCAGTGAGGCCACGGCCGGGGAGCTGTTTTTT. This translates into CASSEATAGELFF.

This clonotype has at least ten counts. A read error may produce the germline difference seen at one junction end. This chain uses TRBV12-3 or TRBV12-4 with TRBJ2-1; 11 bases map to TRBD2. The CDR3 is made up of 14 amino acids. CDR3 sequence: CASTIAGGPSKLVF. The CDR3 bases are TGTGCCAGCACCATAGCGGGAGGGCCGTCAAAATTGGTCTTC.